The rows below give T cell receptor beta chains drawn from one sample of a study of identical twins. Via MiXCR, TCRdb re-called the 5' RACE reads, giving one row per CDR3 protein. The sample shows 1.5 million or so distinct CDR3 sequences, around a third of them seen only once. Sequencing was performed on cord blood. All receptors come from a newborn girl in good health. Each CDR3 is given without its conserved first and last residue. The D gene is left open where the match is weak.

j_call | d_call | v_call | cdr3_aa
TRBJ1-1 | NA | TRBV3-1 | ASIQGQATIMNTEAF
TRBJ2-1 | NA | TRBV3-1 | ASSHLVLPYNEQF
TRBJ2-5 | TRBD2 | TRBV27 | ASSLGRGSGGEETQY
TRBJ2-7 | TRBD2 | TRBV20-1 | SARDTSGGLSYEQY
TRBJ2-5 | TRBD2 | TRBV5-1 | ASGSGVTQY
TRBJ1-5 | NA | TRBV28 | ASNQLDRENQPQH
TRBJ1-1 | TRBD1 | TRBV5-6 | ASSSKQGFGTEAF
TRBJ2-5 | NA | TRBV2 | ASSEGIQGQETQY
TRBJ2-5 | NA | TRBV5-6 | ASSRASGETQY
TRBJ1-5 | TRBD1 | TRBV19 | ASTLRDRSNQPQH
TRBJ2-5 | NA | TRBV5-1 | ASSLTSRISETQY
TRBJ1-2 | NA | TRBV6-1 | ASSEEAGAYYGYT
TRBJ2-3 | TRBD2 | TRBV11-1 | ASSLDVLAGVGADTQY